This T cell receptor beta chain appears in the sequencing data of a study of cytomegalovirus exposure and HLA in healthy donors. PCR primers comprised 60 Vbeta and 13 Jbeta primers. Using immunoSEQ multiplex PCR, the repertoire was profiled, and TCRdb retains in-frame clones only, with some absent. This table holds over 250,000 clones, roughly 90% found once. The CDR3 has 14 residues. The trim removed 2 bases at V and 2 bases at J, leaving 3 bases unmatched. CDR1 is LGHNA, CDR2 YNFKEQ, per germline. The clonotype originates from a man aged 35-49 years in good health and CMV-seropositive. The chain couples TRBV4-2 to TRBJ2-7, with 7 nucleotides matching TRBD2. The sequencing sample was made of PBMCs. The CDR3 sequence is CASSQPSGTYEQYF. The CDR3 nucleotides read TGTGCCAGCAGCCAACCTAGCGGAACCTACGAGCAGTACTTC.